These T cell receptor beta chains were read from a single sample in a study of glioma-infiltrating T cells after dendritic cell vaccination. Repertoires were generated with immunoSEQ multiplex PCR, while TCRdb's copy carries only in-frame clones and drops some. The sample includes about 73,000 clones, roughly 80% of them seen just once. The sample consisted of blood, taken before dendritic cell vaccination. These receptors were collected from a human donor with glioblastoma. Each CDR3 is given with its conserved first and last residue. D genes are given only for firm matches. Clone size is stated in some rows and not others, as once, few, many or a class when expanded.

j_call | v_call | clone_size | d_call | cdr3_aa | cdr3_nt
TRBJ1-6 | TRBV15 | - | - | CATSNPVGTENSPLHF | TGTGCCACCAGCAACCCCGTTGGAACGGAGAATTCACCCCTCCACTTT
TRBJ1-1 | TRBV2 | - | - | CASSERQAHNTEAFF | TGTGCCAGCAGTGAAAGGCAGGCGCATAACACTGAAGCTTTCTTT
TRBJ2-2 | TRBV2 | many | - | CASSDRGRGPGELFF | TGTGCCAGCAGTGACAGAGGGAGAGGCCCCGGGGAGCTGTTTTTT
TRBJ2-1 | TRBV5-1 | - | TRBD2 | CASSRSGTNTIYNEQFF | TGCGCCAGCAGTCGTAGCGGGACTAATACCATCTACAATGAGCAGTTCTTC
TRBJ1-1 | TRBV6-5 | - | - | CASSYSGGRMNTEAFF | TGTGCCAGCAGTTACTCGGGGGGGCGGATGAACACTGAAGCTTTCTTT
TRBJ2-2 | TRBV2 | few | - | CASSDWGVNTGELFF | TGTGCCAGCAGTGATTGGGGCGTTAACACCGGGGAGCTGTTTTTT
TRBJ2-1 | TRBV11-3 | - | TRBD2 | CASSLSSGSSYNEQFF | TGTGCCAGCAGCCTATCTAGCGGGAGCTCCTACAATGAGCAGTTCTTC
TRBJ2-1 | TRBV10-3 | - | - | CAISESGNEQFF | TGTGCCATCAGTGAATCAGGGAATGAGCAGTTCTTC
TRBJ1-2 | TRBV6-1 | few | - | CASSAGYGYTF | TGTGCCAGCAGTGCAGGTTATGGCTACACCTTC
TRBJ1-5 | TRBV5-1 | - | - | CASSLGFGAGQPQHF | TGCGCCAGCAGCTTGGGTTTTGGCGCAGGTCAGCCCCAGCATTTT
TRBJ1-1 | TRBV6-1 | few | - | CASSEQSHMNTEAFF | TGTGCCAGCAGTGAACAGTCGCACATGAACACTGAAGCTTTCTTT